Following are 23 T cell receptor beta chains from one sample sequenced in a study of blood T cells in healthy people across ages. The second PCR ran roughly 6 to 11 cycles with a sample-barcoded 5' primer and J-beta primers. One entry per CDR3 protein results from TCRdb running MiXCR on the 5' RACE reads. The sample lists 900,000 to 950,000 distinct CDR3 sequences, about 28% occurring once. The same specimen was also included in a second study, on T cells of mothers and their children.

Sequencing was done on a sample of blood. These receptors were taken from a woman aged 40 to 49 in good health.

In its sample, this clonotype was seen a few times. The rearrangement uses TRBV7-2 and TRBJ2-4; weak D call: TRBD1 (6 bases). CDR3 length: 12 amino acids. V was pared by 11 bases and J by 2 bases, with 10 bases between. Looked up from germline, CDR1 is SGHTA and CDR2 is FQGNSA. For the CDR3, the DNA is TGTGCCTCAAGGGGGTCCAAAAACATTCAGTACTTC. Translated, it gives CASRGSKNIQYF.

This sequence joins TRBV7-2 and TRBJ1-2, with D possibly matching TRBD1 (5 bases). The CDR3 is 16 amino acids. Trimming removed 5 bases from V and 4 bases from J, with 20 bases in between. Per germline, CDR1 SGHTA and CDR2 FQGNSA. CDR3 loop: CASSPELPGRFYGYTF. CDR3 DNA sequence: TGTGCCAGCAGCCCTGAGCTCCCGGGACGGTTCTATGGCTACACCTTC.

The chain links TRBV6-2 or TRBV6-3 to TRBJ2-7; TRBD1 might be the D (6 bases). The CDR3 covers 14 residues. Germline CDR1 reads MNHEY; CDR2 reads SVGEGT. The V end was cut by 6 bases, the J end by 3 bases, with 15 bases between. The DNA of the CDR3 is TGTGCCAGCAGAGGGGGACGGATGGGCTACGAGCAGTACTTC. Amino acids: CASRGGRMGYEQYF.

V and J are TRBV10-3 and TRBJ1-1; D uncertain. Trimming shortened V by 6 bases and J by 4 bases, and 12 bases separated the two germline ends. Germline V gives CDR1 ENHRY, CDR2 SYGVKD. This CDR3 is 13 amino acids long. The CDR3 DNA sequence: TGTGCCATCAGCGCCGCGGGTTCCACTGAAGCTTTCTTT. It specifies CAISAAGSTEAFF.

This clonotype turned up a few times. The chain combines TRBV10-3 with TRBJ2-3; D perhaps matches TRBD1 (6 bases). Trimming pared 6 bases from V and 0 bases from J, leaving 13 bases between. This CDR3 comprises 15 residues. CDR1 and CDR2 (germline): ENHRY, SYGVKD. The CDR3 nucleotides read TGTGCCATCAGCAACCAGGGGCTCAGCACAGATACGCAGTATTTT. Amino acid sequence: CAISNQGLSTDTQYF.

This clonotype was counted between two and nine times. The chain uses TRBV5-5 and TRBJ1-2, with a weak D call TRBD1 (5 bases). Germline V lookup: CDR1 SGHKS, CDR2 YYEKEE (reference sequence). V was shortened by 4 bases and J by 1 base, with 14 bases between the two germline ends. The CDR3 sequence is 15 residues long. The CDR3 nucleotides are TGTGCCAGCAGCCCACCGGGACCACTTAACTATGGCTACACCTTC. It encodes CASSPPGPLNYGYTF.

The V and J genes are TRBV4-2 and TRBJ2-3, with 10 bases identical to TRBD2. Looked up from germline, CDR1 is LGHNA and CDR2 is YNFKEQ. The CDR3 loop spans 18 amino acids. The V gene end was trimmed by 0 bases and the J gene end by 2 bases; junction bases not matched to a gene: 8. In DNA, the CDR3 is TGTGCCAGCAGCCAAGACCCCGGACTAGCGGACCCCACAGATACGCAGTATTTT. It translates to CASSQDPGLADPTDTQYF.

This clonotype was seen repeatedly, ten times or more. The chain links TRBV7-2 to TRBJ2-3; either TRBD1 or TRBD2 may supply D (5 bases each). Per germline, CDR1 SGHTA and CDR2 FQGNSA. There are 16 residues in the CDR3. The V and J ends lost 3 bases and 2 bases respectively, with 15 bases between them. The CDR3 protein is CASSFLGVGYTDTQYF. CDR3 in DNA: TGTGCCAGCAGCTTCCTGGGGGTTGGATACACAGATACGCAGTATTTT. The full variable domain, in which reference TRBV7-2 and TRBJ2-3 provide the parts outside the CDR3, is GAGVSQSPSNKVTEKGKDVELRCDPISGHTALYWYRQSLGQGLEFLIYFQGNSAPDKSGLPSDRFSAERTGGSVSTLTIQRTQQEDSAVYLCASSFLGVGYTDTQYFGPGTRLTVL.

This chain joins TRBV7-8 and TRBJ1-3; D is possibly TRBD1 (5 bases). The CDR3 is made up of 16 amino acids. Trimming shortened V by 4 bases and J by 3 bases, and 16 bases separated the two germline ends. From germline, CDR1 is SGHVS and CDR2 FQNEAQ. The CDR3 nucleotides are TGTGCCAGCAGCTCCCTATTGGGGGAGGGTGGAAACACCATATATTTT. It codes for CASSSLLGEGGNTIYF.

This clonotype occurred many times. The chain links TRBV27 to TRBJ2-7; 8 bases are a match to TRBD2. J was trimmed by 1 base and V by 4 bases; bases with no gene match: 6. Per the germline V gene, CDR1 is MNHEY and CDR2 is SMNVEV (reference sequence). The CDR3 covers 15 residues. In DNA form, the CDR3 reads TGTGCCAGCAGTTGGTACGCGGGGGGATCCTACGAGCAGTACTTC. It yields the protein CASSWYAGGSYEQYF.

This clonotype was observed at least ten times. This chain links TRBV20-1 with TRBJ2-5; TRBD2 matches at 8 bases. Germline-derived CDR1 and CDR2 are DFQATT and SNEGSKA (reference sequence). Unmatched junction bases numbered 13, after V lost 5 bases and J lost 5 bases. The CDR3 sequence is 15 residues long. CDR3 amino acids: CSARNVAGTWETQYF. DNA for the CDR3: TGCAGTGCTCGAAATGTAGCGGGGACCTGGGAGACCCAGTACTTC.

Of note for this clonotype: The junction departs from germline at one end; a sequencing error may be responsible. The gene calls are TRBV20-1 and TRBJ2-1; TRBD1 or TRBD2 may be the D gene (5 bases each). The CDR3 is 14 residues long. The germline CDR1 and CDR2 sequences are DFQATT and SNEGSKA (reference sequence). DNA for the CDR3: TGCAGTACTAGGGGTGTAGTCTCCTACAATGAGCAGTTCTTC. This sequence encodes CSTRGVVSYNEQFF.

The chain has TRBV2 and TRBJ1-1; D is uncertain. In germline, CDR1 is SNHLY, CDR2 FYNNEI. The CDR3 contains 12 residues. The ends were cut back, 6 bases at V and 7 bases at J, with 12 bases in the middle. Written as DNA, the CDR3 is TGTGCCAGCAGGGGATTTTCGGATGAAGCTTTCTTT. This codes for CASRGFSDEAFF. The whole variable domain, remainder taken from reference TRBV2 and TRBJ1-1, is EPEVTQTPSHQVTQMGQEVILRCVPISNHLYFYWYRQILGQKVEFLVSFYNNEISEKSEIFDDQFSVERPDGSNFTLKIRSTKLEDSAMYFCASRGFSDEAFFGQGTRLTVV.

This clonotype has just a few counts. The chain recombines TRBV7-9 with TRBJ1-1; D is uncertain. Trimming pared 5 bases from V and 1 base from J, leaving 8 bases between. CDR3 length equals 13 residues. Germline V gene lookup returns CDR1 SEHNR and CDR2 FQNEAQ (reference sequence). CDR3 nucleotides: TGTGCCAGCAGCCGAAGACAGAACACTGAAGCTTTCTTT. Its translation: CASSRRQNTEAFF.

This chain uses TRBV12-3 or TRBV12-4 with TRBJ2-3, with TRBD2 matching 7 bases. Trimming at V came to 5 bases and at J to 2 bases, leaving 4 bases not matched to a gene. The CDR3 covers 14 residues. The CDR3 sequence: CASSRGTITDTQYF. CDR3 in DNA: TGTGCCAGCAGTCGCGGGACTATCACAGATACGCAGTATTTT.

The chain joins TRBV12-5 to TRBJ2-3; no clear D gene. This CDR3 has 14 residues. Per the germline V gene, CDR1 is LGHNT and CDR2 is FRNRAP. V was trimmed by 1 base and J by 2 bases, leaving 7 bases between them. The CDR3 DNA follows: TGTGCTAGTGGTTTGGGCTTCTCCACAGATACGCAGTATTTT. Its protein is CASGLGFSTDTQYF. Variable domain in full (rest from reference TRBV12-5 and TRBJ2-3): DARVTQTPRHKVTEMGQEVTMRCQPILGHNTVFWYRQTMMQGLELLAYFRNRAPLDDSGMPKDRFSAEMPDATLATLKIQPSEPRDSAVYFCASGLGFSTDTQYFGPGTRLTVL.

This clonotype came up many times. The chain recombines TRBV14 with TRBJ1-2, with D maybe TRBD1 (5 bases). Germline values: CDR1 SGHDN, CDR2 FVKESK. The CDR3 extends over 16 amino acids. Deletions cut 1 base from V and 4 bases from J, with 16 bases between. The CDR3 region is CASSQVRDREPYGYTF. For the CDR3, the DNA is TGTGCCAGCAGCCAAGTTCGGGACCGAGAGCCCTATGGCTACACCTTC.

This clonotype came up a few times. The chain uses TRBV28 and TRBJ2-3; weak D call: TRBD2 (6 bases). Germline CDR1 and CDR2: MDHEN and SYDVKM. The CDR3 sequence is 20 residues long. V shed 1 base and J shed 3 bases, with 26 bases lying between them. The CDR3 sequence is CASSLFKGMVGPTRTDTQYF. The CDR3, as DNA: TGTGCCAGCAGTTTATTTAAAGGGATGGTGGGACCGACTAGGACAGATACGCAGTATTTT. Based on the CDR3 plus reference TRBV28 and TRBJ2-3, the full variable domain is DVKVTQSSRYLVKRTGEKVFLECVQDMDHENMFWYRQDPGLGLRLIYFSYDVKMKEKGDIPEGYSVSREKKERFSLILESASTNQTSMYLCASSLFKGMVGPTRTDTQYFGPGTRLTVL.

This clonotype was observed many times. V usage is TRBV3-1 and J usage is TRBJ1-5; D ambiguous. CDR1 LGHDT and CDR2 YNNKEL come from the germline V gene (reference sequence). The length of the CDR3 is 17 residues. V gave up 1 base and J gave up 5 bases, with 18 bases separating them. The chain's CDR3 is CASSQVPRHRRDQPQHF. In nucleotides, the CDR3 is TGTGCCAGCAGCCAAGTCCCCAGGCATAGACGGGATCAGCCCCAGCATTTT.

V gene TRBV5-1 combines with J gene TRBJ2-7, with D possibly matching TRBD2 (8 bases). Germline CDR1 and CDR2: SGHRS and YFSETQ. The CDR3 is made up of 16 amino acids. With 0 bases removed from V and 3 bases from J, the gap between germline ends came to 16 bases. The CDR3 is CASSLVPQGTSYEQYF. The CDR3 nucleotides read TGCGCCAGCAGCTTGGTCCCACAGGGGACTAGCTACGAGCAGTACTTC. The full variable domain, its missing parts supplied by reference TRBV5-1 and TRBJ2-7, is KAGVTQTPRYLIKTRGQQVTLSCSPISGHRSVSWYQQTPGQGLQFLFEYFSETQRNKGNFPGRFSGRQFSNSRSEMNVSTLELGDSALYLCASSLVPQGTSYEQYFGPGTRLTVT.

The rearrangement joins TRBV24-1 to TRBJ2-1; D not certain. Trimming shortened V by 0 bases and J by 10 bases, and 9 bases separated the two germline ends. CDR1 and CDR2 (germline): KGHDR, SFDVKD. The CDR3 runs 13 residues. DNA for the CDR3: TGTGCCACCAGTGATTTGTCCGGTGGGGAGCAGTTCTTC. This encodes CATSDLSGGEQFF.

The chain employs TRBV7-9 and TRBJ2-5; D is undetermined. The CDR3 runs to 15 residues. V gave up 5 bases and J gave up 4 bases, with 17 bases separating them. Germline V lookup: CDR1 SEHNR, CDR2 FQNEAQ (reference sequence). Written as DNA, the CDR3 is TGTGCCAGCAGCGAGCCGGGTGGGCCCCCAGAGACCCAGTACTTC. This codes for CASSEPGGPPETQYF.

This clonotype came up many times. The V call is TRBV20-1, the J call TRBJ2-7; TRBD2 matches at 10 bases. V lost 1 base and J lost 0; bases outside the gene matches: 6. Germline V gene lookup returns CDR1 DFQATT and CDR2 SNEGSKA (reference sequence). This CDR3 comprises 16 residues. CDR3 coding DNA: TGCAGTGCTAGAGGGGATAGCGGGGGGCACTCCTACGAGCAGTACTTC. It yields the protein CSARGDSGGHSYEQYF.